The 30 T cell receptor beta chains reported below all come from one sample, sequenced in a study of blood T cells in healthy people across ages (dated by TCRdb to between 2014 and 2016). Receptor amplification or capture employed 5' RACE. These reads were obtained on an Illumina HiSeq 2500. The second PCR ran for roughly 7 to 12 cycles and used a J-beta primer mix along with a sample-barcoded 5' primer. TCRdb applied fastp at Q25 and MiXCR to the public reads, then kept only in-frame beta chains. Rows matching on CDR3 protein sequence are summarized as one entry with the most common DNA and genes. The sample contains 780,000 or so distinct CDR3 sequences, approximately 25% of them found a single time. The ten largest clones capture under 4% of the sample. The same specimen was also included in a second study, on T cells of mothers and their children.

The sample was blood. The receptor source for this set is a boy younger than 18 in good health.

The gene calls are TRBV4-3 and TRBJ2-7; 10 nucleotides align to TRBD1. This CDR3 has 15 residues. Germline loops: CDR1 LGHNA, CDR2 YSLEER. J gave up 3 bases and V 4 bases, and 6 bases lay outside the gene matches. CDR3 coding DNA: TGCGCCAGCAGCCTTCGGGACAGGGGTGACTACGAGCAGTACTTC. Translation: CASSLRDRGDYEQYF.

The rearrangement joins TRBV18 to TRBJ2-2; the D is unclear. Germline V gene sequence: CDR1 KGHSH, CDR2 LQKENI. V lost 4 bases and J 8 bases, leaving 8 bases between the germline ends. This CDR3 comprises 12 residues. CDR3 sequence: CASSHPAGELFF. The CDR3 region has the DNA TGTGCCAGCTCACACCCGGCTGGGGAGCTGTTTTTT.

The chain combines TRBV6-5 with TRBJ2-3; possible D gene TRBD2, 6 bases. Looked up from germline, CDR1 is MNHEY and CDR2 is SVGAGI. The CDR3 covers 15 residues. V was pared by 6 bases and J by 3 bases, with 16 bases between. The CDR3 loop is CASRTLAPRTDTQYF. The CDR3 bases are TGTGCCAGCAGAACCCTAGCGCCGAGGACAGATACGCAGTATTTT.

In its sample, this clonotype was seen a few times. The chain has TRBV11-2 and TRBJ2-2; D is uncertain. Germline CDR1 is SGHAT and CDR2 is FQNNGV. The CDR3 consists of 15 residues. Trimming pared 4 bases from V and 7 bases from J, leaving 16 bases between. In nucleotides, the CDR3 is TGTGCCAGCAGCTCATCCCCCCAGACGGGCGGGGAGCTGTTTTTT. Protein product: CASSSSPQTGGELFF.

The sample holds many counts of this clonotype. The junction and the germline gene differ at one end; a read error may be behind it. The V call is TRBV7-2, the J call TRBJ1-4; D remains ambiguous. The CDR3 length is 14 residues. Germline V gene lookup returns CDR1 SGHTA and CDR2 FQGNSA. The CDR3 coding sequence is TGCGCCAGCAGCCTCCGTAGGTCTAATGAAAAACTGTTTTTT. As protein: CASSLRRSNEKLFF.

As for this clonotype: A much larger clone is a single base away; this may be a read error. The chain carries TRBV7-9 and TRBJ1-1; D call uncertain. CDR3 length: 12 amino acids. Germline V gene data show CDR1 as SEHNR and CDR2 as FQNEAQ (reference sequence). CDR3 sequence reads: CAGSLGNTEAFF. The DNA for the CDR3 is TGTGCCGGCAGCTTAGGGAACACTGAAGCTTTCTTT.

The V call is TRBV4-3, the J call TRBJ2-6; 8 bases line up with TRBD1. The V gene's germline CDR1 is LGHNA and CDR2 YSLEER. This CDR3 comprises 19 residues. After removal of 0 bases from V and 1 base from J, the junction contained 8 bases not matched to a gene. The CDR3 loop reads CASSQDSARGRSGANVLTF. The CDR3 bases are TGCGCCAGCAGCCAAGATTCGGCCAGGGGGCGATCTGGGGCCAACGTCCTGACTTTC.

This clonotype has only a few counts. The rearrangement links TRBV20-1 to TRBJ2-1; 13 bases fit TRBD2. The CDR3 length is 13 residues. The germline gives CDR1 DFQATT, CDR2 SNEGSKA (reference sequence). The chain's CDR3 is CSAGLAGVDEQFF. CDR3 in DNA: TGCAGCGCAGGACTAGCGGGAGTTGATGAGCAGTTCTTC.

This clonotype came up once. This chain uses TRBV5-1 with TRBJ2-1, with a possible D match to TRBD2 (5 bases). The DNA matches TRBJ2-5 better at its end, which makes the J call doubtful. The CDR3 is 15 amino acids. The germline V gene has CDR1 SGHRS and CDR2 YFSETQ. CDR3 in amino acids: CASSLVTDLQETQYF. As DNA, the CDR3 is TGCGCCAGCAGCTTGGTGACGGACTTACAAGAGACCCAGTACTTC.

For the CDR3, the DNA is TGTGCCAGCAGTTACTCAGGGGGCAACTCCTACGAGCAGTACTTC. Amino acids: CASSYSGGNSYEQYF. The rearrangement links TRBV6-2 or TRBV6-3 to TRBJ2-5; TRBD1 aligns across 7 bases. The J call is uncertain, as TRBJ2-7 better fits the DNA end. The CDR3 has 15 residues. Germline V lookup: CDR1 MNHEY, CDR2 SVGEGT.

The chain couples TRBV5-1 to TRBJ1-1; D is perhaps TRBD1 (5 bases). This CDR3 comprises 15 residues. V lost 4 bases to trimming and J lost 3 bases, with 16 bases between them. Germline V lookup: CDR1 SGHRS, CDR2 YFSETQ. The CDR3 loop is CASSPTGAGDTEAFF. The CDR3, as DNA: TGCGCCAGCAGCCCAACAGGAGCCGGGGACACTGAAGCTTTCTTT.

The chain has TRBV6-5 and TRBJ1-2, with D possibly TRBD1 on 5 matching bases. CDR3 size: 13 residues. V was clipped by 7 bases and J by 6 bases, with 15 bases between them. Looked up from germline, CDR1 is MNHEY and CDR2 is SVGAGI. This chain's CDR3 is CASTRRGRDGYTF. The CDR3 nucleotides read TGTGCCAGCACTCGACGGGGGAGAGATGGCTACACCTTC.

This clonotype has a handful of counts. CDR3 bases: TGTGCCAGCAGGCCCACCCCCGGGACAGGGAAAGAGACCCAGTACTTC. This gives the protein CASRPTPGTGKETQYF. The chain combines TRBV7-9 with TRBJ2-5; TRBD1 matches at 9 bases. Trimming removed 6 bases from V and 3 bases from J; junction bases left unmatched: 11. There are 16 residues in the CDR3. The germline V gene encodes CDR1 SEHNR and CDR2 FQNEAQ (reference sequence). Based on the CDR3 plus reference TRBV7-9 and TRBJ2-5, the full variable domain is DTGVSQNPRHKITKRGQNVTFRCDPISEHNRLYWYRQTLGQGPEFLTYFQNEAQLEKSRLLSDRFSAERPKGSFSTLEIQRTEQGDSAMYLCASRPTPGTGKETQYFGPGTRLLVL.

This clonotype was observed a handful of times. V is TRBV12-3 or TRBV12-4 and J is TRBJ2-1; maybe TRBD1 (6 bases). Trimming took off 1 base at V and 5 bases at J, with 6 bases between the two ends. The length of the CDR3 is 13 residues. The CDR3: CASSLGQDNEQFF. CDR3 coding DNA: TGTGCCAGCAGTTTAGGACAGGACAATGAGCAGTTCTTC.

This clonotype was recorded a few times. The J gene is TRBJ2-1, the V gene TRBV12-3 or TRBV12-4; 8 bases line up with TRBD2. The CDR3 has 17 residues. Trimming took 4 bases from V and 0 from J; bases not matched to a gene: 8. The CDR3 DNA sequence: TGTGCCAGCAGTTCCATTCGGGGGGGACTCTCCTACAATGAGCAGTTCTTC. It specifies CASSSIRGGLSYNEQFF.

This clonotype was seen more than once but under ten times. A read error may produce the germline difference seen at one junction end. The J gene is TRBJ1-1, the V gene TRBV27; D is undetermined. The CDR3 loop spans 14 amino acids. Germline CDR1 MNHEY, CDR2 SMNVEV (reference sequence). The CDR3 spells CASSPESRNTETFF. The DNA of the CDR3 is TGTGCCAGCAGCCCGGAGAGCCGGAACACTGAAACTTTCTTT.

This clonotype was detected once. The V and J genes are TRBV4-3 and TRBJ1-2; D possibly corresponds to TRBD1 (6 bases). V lost 2 bases to trimming and J lost 0 bases, with 10 bases between them. Per the germline V gene, CDR1 is LGHNA and CDR2 is YSLEER. CDR3 length: 15 amino acids. In DNA form, the CDR3 reads TGCGCCAGCAGCCAACGGACAGAGACTAACTATGGCTACACCTTC. Its translation: CASSQRTETNYGYTF.

This clonotype was seen a handful of times. V usage is TRBV20-1 and J usage is TRBJ2-4; 9 bases line up with TRBD1. J lost 1 base, V lost 6 bases, and 4 bases had no gene match. The CDR3 sequence is 14 residues long. Per germline, CDR1 DFQATT and CDR2 SNEGSKA (reference sequence). The CDR3 reads CSAIGQGAKNIQYF. In DNA form, the CDR3 reads TGCAGTGCAATCGGACAGGGGGCCAAAAACATTCAGTACTTC.

This clonotype was seen more than once but under ten times. The genes are TRBV5-1 and TRBJ1-1; unclear D gene. The CDR3 is made up of 14 amino acids. The V gene lost 6 bases and the J gene lost 1 base, with 13 bases spanning the gap. In germline, CDR1 is SGHRS, CDR2 YFSETQ. CDR3 sequence reads: CASKSYPGNTEAFF. The CDR3 DNA sequence: TGCGCCAGCAAATCCTACCCAGGGAACACTGAAGCTTTCTTT.

This rearrangement joins TRBV11-3 to TRBJ2-5; D gene unclear. There are 15 residues in the CDR3. The germline V gene has CDR1 SGHNT and CDR2 YENEEA. The ends were cut back, 3 bases at V and 2 bases at J, with 13 bases in the middle. The CDR3 protein is CASSFVLAIQETQYF. CDR3 nucleotide sequence: TGTGCCAGCAGCTTCGTGCTGGCAATACAAGAGACCCAGTACTTC.

The rearrangement links TRBV7-9 to TRBJ2-7, with a possible D match to TRBD1 (6 bases). Germline V gene lookup returns CDR1 SEHNR and CDR2 FQNEAQ (reference sequence). This CDR3 has 14 amino acids. With 4 bases removed from V and 3 bases from J, the gap between germline ends came to 13 bases. The chain's CDR3 is CASSSGTPDYEQYF. The CDR3, as DNA: TGTGCCAGCAGCTCCGGGACACCCGACTACGAGCAGTACTTC.

This clonotype occurred a few times. The rearrangement uses TRBV19 and TRBJ1-1, with 7 bases aligning to TRBD1. Germline V gene sequence: CDR1 LNHDA, CDR2 SQIVND (reference sequence). This CDR3 region has 16 residues. The junction had 9 bases not matched to a gene; V was cut back by 4 bases and J by 1 base. CDR3 nucleotides: TGTGCCAGTAGTAGAGGGACAGACAAAAGGAACACTGAAGCTTTCTTT. It encodes CASSRGTDKRNTEAFF.

This clonotype was counted only a few times. This sequence joins TRBV6-5 and TRBJ1-2, with no clear D. The germline V gene encodes CDR1 MNHEY and CDR2 SVGAGI. The CDR3 is made up of 16 amino acids. V was clipped by 0 bases and J by 4 bases, with 15 bases between them. CDR3 nucleotides: TGTGCCAGCAGTTACTCGGTCCCACCCGAGGGCTATGGCTACACCTTC. Its protein product is CASSYSVPPEGYGYTF.

This chain uses TRBV10-3 with TRBJ2-7, with 8 bases that match TRBD2. Germline values: CDR1 ENHRY, CDR2 SYGVKD. Trimming at V came to 10 bases and at J to 0 bases, leaving 8 bases not matched to a gene. The CDR3 totals 14 residues. In nucleotides, the CDR3 is TGTGCCACCCAAACTAGCGGCCTCTCCTACGAGCAGTACTTC. This sequence encodes CATQTSGLSYEQYF.

A few counts support this clonotype. This chain connects TRBV4-3 to TRBJ1-1; D possibly corresponds to TRBD1 (5 bases). Trimming took off 0 bases at V and 7 bases at J, with 15 bases between the two ends. CDR1 and CDR2 from the germline V gene are LGHNA and YSLEER. This CDR3 contains 15 residues. The CDR3 protein is CASSQDWRGSREAFF. The DNA of the CDR3 is TGCGCCAGCAGCCAAGATTGGCGGGGCAGCCGTGAAGCTTTCTTT.

This clonotype has just one count. An end of the junction does not agree with germline; a read error may underlie this. The V and J genes are TRBV27 and TRBJ2-1; TRBD2 agrees at 7 bases. This CDR3 is built from 15 residues. The V gene's germline CDR1 is MNHEY and CDR2 SMNVEV (reference sequence). Written as DNA, the CDR3 is TGTGCCAGCAGTTTAAGCGGGGACTACTACAATGAGCAGCTCTTC. It is translated as CASSLSGDYYNEQLF.

This clonotype turned up a few times. This chain joins TRBV5-1 and TRBJ2-2; TRBD1 or TRBD2 may be the D gene (6 bases each). V lost 3 bases and J 7 bases, leaving 13 bases between the germline ends. CDR1 is SGHRS and CDR2 is YFSETQ in the germline V gene. The CDR3 length is 14 residues. Here the CDR3 DNA reads TGCGCCAGCAGCTGGGACACGCGGGGCGGGGAGCTGTTTTTT. Translation gives CASSWDTRGGELFF.

This clonotype showed up just a few times. CDR3 sequence (DNA): TGCAGTGCTAGAGATCCCGGGACTAGCGGGTTTACCTACGAGCAGTACTTC. This codes for CSARDPGTSGFTYEQYF. The chain employs TRBV20-1 and TRBJ2-7; TRBD2 matches 12 bases. The germline CDR1 and CDR2 sequences are DFQATT and SNEGSKA (reference sequence). The CDR3 spans 17 residues. J gave up 2 bases and V 0 bases, and 8 bases lay outside the gene matches.

This clonotype has more than one count but fewer than ten. The chain is built from TRBV29-1 and TRBJ2-5, with 9 bases identical to TRBD2. The J call is in doubt because the DNA end fits TRBJ2-1 better. CDR3 length: 16 amino acids. CDR1 and CDR2 (germline): SQVTM, ANQGSEA. CDR3 region: CSVDGRGREGNNEQFF. The CDR3 DNA is TGCAGCGTTGACGGTAGAGGGCGGGAGGGCAACAATGAGCAGTTCTTC.

The rearrangement links TRBV21-1 to TRBJ1-5; TRBD1, the table's D call, was not compared with the DNA. TRBV21-1 is listed as a pseudogene. The CDR3 loop spans 18 amino acids. CDR3 in amino acids: CASSKVNRGRDDNQPQHF. The CDR3 nucleotides read TGTGCCAGCAGCAAAGTCAATAGGGGCAGGGACGATAATCAGCCCCAGCATTTT.